Listed below are T cell receptor beta chains from one sample, sequenced in a study of shared clonotypes between healthy human individuals. Some clones are missing from TCRdb's copy, which holds only in-frame ones; the method was immunoSEQ multiplex PCR. The data hold millions of clones, with approximately 92% observed a single time. Input material: naive CD4+ T cells sorted from blood. The receptors derive from a man aged 18 to 29 in good health. CDR3s leave out the opening cysteine and the closing phenylalanine or tryptophan. Each record gives: J gene, V gene, CDR3 protein.

TRBJ1-5 TRBV29-1 SVVLQGGQPQH
TRBJ1-2 TRBV6-5 ASSRTGPSGYT
TRBJ1-1 TRBV7-8 ASRKDWNTEAF
TRBJ2-7 TRBV7-2 ASSPTKNEQY
TRBJ1-3 TRBV2 ASTRIGNTIY
TRBJ1-2 TRBV7-9 ASSPELSGVYYGYT
TRBJ1-2 TRBV6-1 ASSDSGNNYGYT
TRBJ1-2 TRBV7-2 ASSLEWGAGYGYT
TRBJ2-7 TRBV5-4 ASSLAGLAEAEQY
TRBJ2-1 TRBV19 ATSGSSYNEQF
TRBJ2-6 TRBV5-8 ASSFTQGRGSGANVLT
TRBJ1-2 TRBV5-6 ASSLAPGYGYT
TRBJ1-4 TRBV5-1 ASTRGGTNEKLF
TRBJ2-1 TRBV5-6 ASSRPTGVSYNEQF
TRBJ1-1 TRBV6-6 ASMVANTEAF
TRBJ2-3 TRBV30 AWGETATDTQY
TRBJ2-2 TRBV2 ASSFKGRTGELF
TRBJ2-5 TRBV30 AWSLTGGIETQY
TRBJ2-3 TRBV19 ASSSSGRLYTQY
TRBJ2-1 TRBV2 ASRLDRGSYNEQF
TRBJ1-2 TRBV5-1 ATFGYT
TRBJ2-1 TRBV9 ASSVSGTNTGNEQF
TRBJ2-7 TRBV15 ATSRDTRHSSYEQY
TRBJ1-5 TRBV18 ASSLRDDSNQPQH